Shown below are 18 T cell receptor beta chains from a single sample sequenced in a study of patients and donors after allogeneic stem cell transplantation. TCRdb re-derived calls from the RT-PCR reads in MiXCR, one entry per CDR3 protein. The sample consists of roughly 200,000 distinct CDR3 sequences, 35% to 45% of them appearing once. What was sequenced was blood, either unsorted or a sorted T cell fraction (not recorded which). Source of these receptors: a human donor who was either an allogeneic HSCT recipient or a stem cell or donor lymphocyte infusion donor (not recorded which). It is not recorded whose cells these are; they may come from a transplant donor.

This chain connects TRBV6-2 or TRBV6-3 to TRBJ2-7, with D possibly matching TRBD1 (6 bases). The CDR3 consists of 11 residues. Germline-derived CDR1 and CDR2 are MNHEY and SVGEGT. Trimming took 6 bases from V and 7 from J, leaving 10 bases between them. The CDR3 reads CASSRTVEQYF. As DNA, the CDR3 is TGTGCCAGCAGCCGGACAGTTGAGCAGTACTTC.

This clonotype was counted many times. V is TRBV5-1 and J is TRBJ1-5, with D possibly being TRBD1 (6 bases). The CDR3 extends over 13 amino acids. V was shortened by 0 bases and J by 9 bases, with 10 bases between the two germline ends. Germline CDR1 is SGHRS and CDR2 is YFSETQ. The CDR3 region is CASSLDRDLPQHF. As DNA, the CDR3 is TGCGCCAGCAGCTTGGACAGGGACCTGCCCCAGCATTTT.

The rearrangement joins TRBV7-9 to TRBJ1-1; 8 bases fit TRBD1. Trimming cost V 5 bases and J 0 bases; bases outside gene matches: 20. The CDR3 contains 20 residues. Per germline, CDR1 SEHNR and CDR2 FQNEAQ (reference sequence). The CDR3 DNA reads TGTGCCAGCAGCCCTAAGCCCCTGGCGTCTAACAGGGGGGTGAACACTGAAGCTTTCTTT. Amino acids: CASSPKPLASNRGVNTEAFF.

This clonotype was recorded a few times. The genes are TRBV29-1 and TRBJ1-2; D unclear. Trimming pared 6 bases from V and 6 bases from J, leaving 8 bases between. Germline V gene lookup returns CDR1 SQVTM and CDR2 ANQGSEA. This CDR3 region has 10 residues. The CDR3 region is CSVFGDGYTF. CDR3 coding DNA: TGCAGCGTCTTCGGCGATGGCTACACCTTC. Together with reference TRBV29-1 and TRBJ1-2, the CDR3 gives the full variable domain: SAVISQKPSRDICQRGTSLTIQCQVDSQVTMMFWYRQQPGQSLTLIATANQGSEATYESGFVIDKFPISRPNLTFSTLTVSNMSPEDSSIYLCSVFGDGYTFGSGTRLTVV.

The chain is built from TRBV5-6 and TRBJ2-1; D not certain. Germline CDR1 SGHDT, CDR2 YYEEEE. V shed 1 base and J shed 3 bases, with 14 bases lying between them. The CDR3 loop spans 16 amino acids. DNA of the CDR3: TGTGCCAGCAGCTTGAGCTGGGTGAGATACTACAATGAGCAGTTCTTC. Amino acid sequence: CASSLSWVRYYNEQFF.

In its sample, this clonotype was seen many times. The genes are TRBV18 and TRBJ1-1; perhaps TRBD1 as D (5 bases). The CDR3 extends over 13 amino acids. The germline CDR1 and CDR2 sequences are KGHSH and LQKENI. The ends were cut back, 6 bases at V and 2 bases at J, with 10 bases in the middle. CDR3 in DNA: TGTGCCAGCTCGTTTGACAGCAACACTGAAGCTTTCTTT. Amino acids: CASSFDSNTEAFF. The whole variable domain, filled in from reference TRBV18 and TRBJ1-1, reads NAGVMQNPRHLVRRRGQEARLRCSPMKGHSHVYWYRQLPEEGLKFMVYLQKENIIDESGMPKERFSAEFPKEGPSILRIQQVVRGDSAAYFCASSFDSNTEAFFGQGTRLTVV.

This clonotype was seen only a few times. The chain combines TRBV5-1 with TRBJ1-5; possibly TRBD1 for D (6 bases). Germline values: CDR1 SGHRS, CDR2 YFSETQ. Trimming left V 5 bases short and J 7 bases short, with 16 bases between. This CDR3 is 14 amino acids long. The CDR3 nucleotides read TGCGCCAGCAGTCGATTAGGGGGGGAGCAGCCCCAGCATTTT. Translation gives CASSRLGGEQPQHF.

The sample holds a few counts of this clonotype. This chain connects TRBV20-1 to TRBJ1-5; no reliable D call. Germline V gives CDR1 DFQATT, CDR2 SNEGSKA (reference sequence). Trimming removed 7 bases from V and 7 bases from J, with 17 bases in between. This CDR3 spans 13 amino acids. The CDR3 bases are TGCAGTGGGCAAATAGCGGGGTTACAGCCCCAGCATTTT. Its translation: CSGQIAGLQPQHF.

The genes are TRBV7-6 and TRBJ2-4, with 9 bases identical to TRBD1. Trimming removed 6 bases from V and 6 bases from J; junction bases left unmatched: 3. CDR3 length: 13 residues. Germline V gene sequence: CDR1 SGHVS, CDR2 FNYEAQ. CDR3: CASSPDRGNIQYF. In nucleotides, the CDR3 is TGTGCCAGCAGTCCGGACAGGGGAAACATTCAGTACTTC. The full variable domain, completed using reference TRBV7-6 and TRBJ2-4, is GAGVSQSPRYKVTKRGQDVALRCDPISGHVSLYWYRQALGQGPEFLTYFNYEAQQDKSGLPNDRFSAERPEGSISTLTIQRTEQRDSAMYRCASSPDRGNIQYFGAGTRLSVL.

The chain employs TRBV29-1 and TRBJ2-2, with a weak D call TRBD2 (5 bases). Between the trimmed V and J ends, which lost 3 bases and 1 base, there was a span of 9 bases. Germline V gives CDR1 SQVTM, CDR2 ANQGSEA. The CDR3 sequence is 14 residues long. The CDR3 loop is CSVEEALNTGELFF. CDR3 nucleotide sequence: TGCAGCGTTGAGGAGGCGTTGAACACCGGGGAGCTGTTTTTT.

The chain has TRBV6-1 and TRBJ2-3, with D possibly matching TRBD1 (7 bases). The CDR3 runs to 15 residues. Trimming took off 3 bases at V and 4 bases at J, with 14 bases between the two ends. Per the germline V gene, CDR1 is MNHNS and CDR2 is SASEGT. CDR3 amino acids: CASSESRGAPDTQYF. The CDR3 nucleotides are TGTGCCAGCAGTGAGAGCAGGGGGGCCCCAGATACGCAGTATTTT.

The V call is TRBV2, the J call TRBJ1-2; D remains unclear. Germline V gene data show CDR1 as SNHLY and CDR2 as FYNNEI. Trimming pared 1 base from V and 7 bases from J, leaving 16 bases between. The CDR3 length is 15 residues. The DNA for the CDR3 is TGTGCCAGCAGTGAAGAAGGACCGTTGTACGGTGGCTACACCTTC. Its translation is CASSEEGPLYGGYTF.

J is TRBJ2-1 and V is TRBV20-1; 8 nucleotides align to TRBD2. Unmatched junction bases numbered 6, after V lost 0 bases and J lost 5 bases. The V gene's germline CDR1 is DFQATT and CDR2 SNEGSKA (reference sequence). CDR3 length equals 15 residues. The CDR3 region is CSARDGAGGNNEQFF. DNA of the CDR3: TGCAGTGCTAGAGACGGCGCGGGGGGAAACAATGAGCAGTTCTTC.

This chain uses TRBV5-1 with TRBJ2-7; 8 positions agree with TRBD1. Unmatched junction bases numbered 7, after V lost 2 bases and J lost 3 bases. The CDR3 consists of 15 residues. Germline V CDR1 and CDR2: SGHRS, YFSETQ. Written as DNA, the CDR3 is TGCGCCAGCAGCTTCGGACAGGGTAACGACTACGAGCAGTACTTC. Translated, it gives CASSFGQGNDYEQYF.

This sequence joins TRBV5-1 and TRBJ1-6; D not certain. CDR1 SGHRS and CDR2 YFSETQ come from the germline V gene. The CDR3 extends over 16 amino acids. Trimming pared 7 bases from V and 7 bases from J, leaving 21 bases between. The CDR3 nucleotides read TGCGCCAGCTCCCCTCGTGCGGGTTCGGGCAATTCACCCCTCCACTTT. It specifies CASSPRAGSGNSPLHF.

The chain carries TRBV10-2 and TRBJ1-5; perhaps TRBD1 as D (6 bases). Per germline, CDR1 WSHSY and CDR2 SAAADI. CDR3 length: 14 residues. The germline V and J ends were trimmed by 8 bases and 0 bases, with 11 bases remaining between them. CDR3 in amino acids: CASGEGVSNQPQHF. CDR3 nucleotides: TGCGCCAGCGGGGAGGGGGTTAGCAATCAGCCCCAGCATTTT.

This clonotype came up a few times. The rearrangement links TRBV10-3 to TRBJ1-2; no clear D gene. This CDR3 comprises 16 residues. Between the trimmed V and J ends, which lost 2 bases and 5 bases, there was a span of 18 bases. The V gene's germline CDR1 is ENHRY and CDR2 SYGVKD. The CDR3 sequence: CAISEPYPRTFYGYTF. In nucleotides, the CDR3 is TGTGCCATCAGTGAGCCCTATCCAAGAACTTTTTATGGCTACACCTTC.

This chain joins TRBV3-1 and TRBJ2-7, with unresolved D. In germline, CDR1 is LGHDT, CDR2 YNNKEL (reference sequence). The CDR3 has 14 residues. V was cut by 1 base and J by 2 bases, with 9 bases left in between. In DNA form, the CDR3 reads TGTGCCAGCAGCCAAGTCCCACAGACCTACGAGCAGTACTTC. Translated, it gives CASSQVPQTYEQYF.